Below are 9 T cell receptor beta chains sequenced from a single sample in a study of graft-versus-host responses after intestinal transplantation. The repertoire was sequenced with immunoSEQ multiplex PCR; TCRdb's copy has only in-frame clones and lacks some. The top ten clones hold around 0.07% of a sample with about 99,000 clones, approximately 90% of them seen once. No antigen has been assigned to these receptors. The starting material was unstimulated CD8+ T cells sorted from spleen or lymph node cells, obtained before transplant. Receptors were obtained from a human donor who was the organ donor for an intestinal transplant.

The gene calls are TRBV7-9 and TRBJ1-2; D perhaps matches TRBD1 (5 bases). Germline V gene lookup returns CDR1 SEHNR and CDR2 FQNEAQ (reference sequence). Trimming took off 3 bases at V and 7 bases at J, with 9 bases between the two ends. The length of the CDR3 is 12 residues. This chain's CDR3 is CASSLGGIGYTF. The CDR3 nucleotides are TGTGCCAGCAGCTTGGGGGGGATTGGCTACACCTTC.

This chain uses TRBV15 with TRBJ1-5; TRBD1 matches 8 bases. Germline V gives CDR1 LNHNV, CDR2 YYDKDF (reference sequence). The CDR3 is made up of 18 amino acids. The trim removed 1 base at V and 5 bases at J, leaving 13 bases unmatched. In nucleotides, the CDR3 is TGTGCCACCAGCAGAGGTCTTGAATCCGCAGGGGGCTATCAGCCCCAGCATTTT. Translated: CATSRGLESAGGYQPQHF.

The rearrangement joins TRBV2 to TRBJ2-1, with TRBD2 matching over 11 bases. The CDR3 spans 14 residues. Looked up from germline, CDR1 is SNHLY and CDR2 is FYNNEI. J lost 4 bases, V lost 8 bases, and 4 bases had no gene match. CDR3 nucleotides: TGTGCCAGCCTAGGACTAGCGGGTTACAATGAGCAGTTCTTC. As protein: CASLGLAGYNEQFF.

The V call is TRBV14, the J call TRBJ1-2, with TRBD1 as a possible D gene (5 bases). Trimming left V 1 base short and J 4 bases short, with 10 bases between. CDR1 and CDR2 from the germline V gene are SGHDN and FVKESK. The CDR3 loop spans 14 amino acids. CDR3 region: CASSQAGKVYGYTF. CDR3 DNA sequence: TGTGCCAGCAGCCAAGCAGGGAAGGTCTATGGCTACACCTTC.

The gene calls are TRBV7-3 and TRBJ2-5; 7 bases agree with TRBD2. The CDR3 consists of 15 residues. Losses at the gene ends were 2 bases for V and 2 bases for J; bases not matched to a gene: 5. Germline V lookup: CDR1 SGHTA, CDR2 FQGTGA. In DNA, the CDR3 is TGTGCCAGCAGCTTACGGGGGGTTGAACAAGAGACCCAGTACTTC. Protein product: CASSLRGVEQETQYF.

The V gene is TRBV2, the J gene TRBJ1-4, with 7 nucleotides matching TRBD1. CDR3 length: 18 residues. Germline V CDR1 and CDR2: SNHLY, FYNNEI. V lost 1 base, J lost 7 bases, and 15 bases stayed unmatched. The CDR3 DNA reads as TGTGCCAGCAGTGAAGTTACAGGGGCGATAACCATTGGTGAAAAACTGTTTTTT. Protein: CASSEVTGAITIGEKLFF. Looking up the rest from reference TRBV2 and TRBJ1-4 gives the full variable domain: EPEVTQTPSHQVTQMGQEVILRCVPISNHLYFYWYRQILGQKVEFLVSFYNNEISEKSEIFDDQFSVERPDGSNFTLKIRSTKLEDSAMYFCASSEVTGAITIGEKLFFGSGTQLSVL.

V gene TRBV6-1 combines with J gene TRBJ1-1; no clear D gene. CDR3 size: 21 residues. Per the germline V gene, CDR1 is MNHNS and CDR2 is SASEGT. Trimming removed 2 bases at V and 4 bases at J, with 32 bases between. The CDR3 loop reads CASSESGRSKLLDSMATEAFF. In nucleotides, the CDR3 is TGTGCCAGCAGTGAATCGGGGAGAAGTAAGTTATTGGATTCAATGGCCACTGAAGCTTTCTTT.

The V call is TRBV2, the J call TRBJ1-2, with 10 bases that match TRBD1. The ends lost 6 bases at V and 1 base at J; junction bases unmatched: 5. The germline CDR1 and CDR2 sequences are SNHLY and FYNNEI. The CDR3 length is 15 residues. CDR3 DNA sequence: TGTGCCAGCAGGACGGACAGGGGGTATAACTATGGCTACACCTTC. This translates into CASRTDRGYNYGYTF.

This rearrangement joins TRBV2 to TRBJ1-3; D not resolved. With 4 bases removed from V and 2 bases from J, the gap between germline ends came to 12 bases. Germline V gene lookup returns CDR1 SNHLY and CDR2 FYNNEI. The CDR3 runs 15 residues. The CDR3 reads CASSVTSAAGNTIYF. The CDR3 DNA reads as TGTGCCAGCAGTGTCACAAGTGCTGCTGGAAACACCATATATTTT.